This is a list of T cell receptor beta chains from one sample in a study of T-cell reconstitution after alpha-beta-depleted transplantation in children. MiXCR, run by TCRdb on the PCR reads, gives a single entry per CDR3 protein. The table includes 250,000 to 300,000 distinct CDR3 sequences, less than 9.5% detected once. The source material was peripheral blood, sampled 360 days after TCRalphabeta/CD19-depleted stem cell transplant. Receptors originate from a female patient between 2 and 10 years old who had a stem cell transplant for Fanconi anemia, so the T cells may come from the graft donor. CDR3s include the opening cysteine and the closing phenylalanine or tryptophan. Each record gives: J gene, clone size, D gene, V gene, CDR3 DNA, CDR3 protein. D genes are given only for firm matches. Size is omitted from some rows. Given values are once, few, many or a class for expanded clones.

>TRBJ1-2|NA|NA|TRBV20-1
TGCAGTGCTACCACAAGGGGGGCCTCCTATGGCTACACCTTC
CSATTRGASYGYTF
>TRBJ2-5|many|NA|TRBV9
TGTGCCAGCAGCGTACATTACCAAGAGACCCAGTACTTC
CASSVHYQETQYF
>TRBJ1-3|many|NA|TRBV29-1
TGCAGCGTTTCGGGACAAGGAAACACCATATATTTT
CSVSGQGNTIYF
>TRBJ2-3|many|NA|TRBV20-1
TGCAGTGCTAGATGGGTGGATACGCAGTATTTT
CSARWVDTQYF
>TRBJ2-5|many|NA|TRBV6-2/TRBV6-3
TGTGCCAGCCGACGACGGGAGACCCAGTACTTC
CASRRRETQYF
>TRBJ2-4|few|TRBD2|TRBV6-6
TGTGCCAGCAACCACCGGGGGGACATTCAGTACTTC
CASNHRGDIQYF
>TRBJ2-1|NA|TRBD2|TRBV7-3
TGTGCCAGCTCGGAAGCGGGAGGGAATGAGCAGTTCTTC
CASSEAGGNEQFF
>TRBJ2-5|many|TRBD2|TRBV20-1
TGCAGTGCTATAGATAGCGGGGGAACGGAGGAGACCCAGTACTTC
CSAIDSGGTEETQYF
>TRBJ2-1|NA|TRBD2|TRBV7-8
TGTGCCAGCAGCTTAGGTTACTATCGGGGGGGCCGAGATGAGCAGTTCTTC
CASSLGYYRGGRDEQFF
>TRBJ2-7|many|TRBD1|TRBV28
TGTGCCAGCGGGTCAGGACAGGGTTACGAGCAGTACTTC
CASGSGQGYEQYF
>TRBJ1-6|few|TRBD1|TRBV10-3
TGTGCCACCTCTCCTAACAGGGGCCCAATTCGTAATTCACCCCTCCACTTT
CATSPNRGPIRNSPLHF
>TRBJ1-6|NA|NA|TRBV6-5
TGTGCCAGCAGTTCAACCCATCGGAATTCACCCCTCCACTTT
CASSSTHRNSPLHF
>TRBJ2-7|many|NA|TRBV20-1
TGCAGTGCTAGAGATAAGGGGGCGGGGGAGCAGTACTTC
CSARDKGAGEQYF
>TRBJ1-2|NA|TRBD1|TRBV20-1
TGCAGTGCTCCGACGGGACAGGGGCATGGCTACACCTTC
CSAPTGQGHGYTF
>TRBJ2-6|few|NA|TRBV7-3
TGTGCCAGCAGCTCGAGGGTGTCCGGGGCCAACGTCCTGACTTTC
CASSSRVSGANVLTF
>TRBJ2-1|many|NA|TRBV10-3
TGTGCCATCAGTGCCCCTCACCGCCAAAATTTTCCCAAGGCGGGGTCCACCTACAATGAGCAGTTCTTC
CAISAPHRQNFPKAGSTYNEQFF
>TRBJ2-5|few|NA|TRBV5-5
TGTGCCAGCAGCACCTTGAAGACCCAGTACTTC
CASSTLKTQYF
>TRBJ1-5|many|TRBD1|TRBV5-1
TGCGCCAGCAGCGCCCGGGACAGGGAGGGTCAGCCCCAGCATTTT
CASSARDREGQPQHF
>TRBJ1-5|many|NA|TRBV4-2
TGTGCCAGCAGCCAAGACGGGGGGGAGCCCCAGCATTTT
CASSQDGGEPQHF
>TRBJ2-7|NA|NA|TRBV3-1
TGTGCCAGCAGCCAAGCCCCACCATACGAGCAGTACTTC
CASSQAPPYEQYF
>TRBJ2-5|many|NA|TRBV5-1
TGCGCCAGCAGCTTGCCAGGAGGGGAGACCCAGTACTTC
CASSLPGGETQYF
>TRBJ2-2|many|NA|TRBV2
TGTGCCAGCAGTGGCAGGGTAGCCACCGGGGAGCTGTTTTTT
CASSGRVATGELFF
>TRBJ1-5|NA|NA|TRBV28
TGTGCCAGCAGTTTCATCCGGGGGGCGCATCAGCCCCAGCATTTT
CASSFIRGAHQPQHF
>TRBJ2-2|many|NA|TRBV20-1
TGCAGTGCTAGAGATCCCTCCACTGTCACCGGGGAGCTGTTTTTT
CSARDPSTVTGELFF
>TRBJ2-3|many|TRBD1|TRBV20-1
TGCAGTGCTAGAGACAGGGGGAAAACAGATACGCAGTATTTT
CSARDRGKTDTQYF
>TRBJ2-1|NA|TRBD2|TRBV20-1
TGCAGTGCTAGAGCCCCCCCTAGCGGGGGGAGCGGTGAGCAGTTCTTC
CSARAPPSGGSGEQFF
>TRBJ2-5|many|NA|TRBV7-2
TGTGCCAGCAGCCAATCCACGGGATACCAAGAGACCCAGTACTTC
CASSQSTGYQETQYF
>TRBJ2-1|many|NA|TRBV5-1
TGCGCCAGCAGCTTCACCGTGGGGGCGAATGAGCAGTTCTTC
CASSFTVGANEQFF
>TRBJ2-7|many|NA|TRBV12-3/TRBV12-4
TGTGCCAGTTCTAAGGGGCGGAAATACTACGAGCAGTACTTC
CASSKGRKYYEQYF
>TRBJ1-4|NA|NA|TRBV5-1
TGCGCCAGCTCTCGGGGGGATTCTAATGAAAAACTGTTTTTT
CASSRGDSNEKLFF
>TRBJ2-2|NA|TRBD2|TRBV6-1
TGTGCCAGCAGCGCCCGGCCAGGACTAGCGGGACCCGGGGAGCTGTTTTTT
CASSARPGLAGPGELFF
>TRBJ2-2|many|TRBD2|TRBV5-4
TGTGCCAGCAGCGGGACTAGCGCCGGGGAGCTGTTTTTT
CASSGTSAGELFF
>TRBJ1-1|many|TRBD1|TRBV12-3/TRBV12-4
TGTGCCAGCACCCTAGAAGGGGGCTACACTGAAGCTTTCTTT
CASTLEGGYTEAFF
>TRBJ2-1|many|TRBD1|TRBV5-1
TGCGCCAGCAGCCAGGGGACAGCGTACAATGAGCAGTTCTTC
CASSQGTAYNEQFF
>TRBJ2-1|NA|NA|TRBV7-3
TGTGCCAGCAGCACAGGATCCCACTACAATGAGCAGTTCTTC
CASSTGSHYNEQFF
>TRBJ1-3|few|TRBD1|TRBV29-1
TGCAGCGTCGGGGACAGGGTTGGAAACACCATATATTTT
CSVGDRVGNTIYF
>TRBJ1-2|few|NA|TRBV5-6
TGTGCCAGCAGCTTTCAGGGGCCCCCCTATGGCTACACCTTC
CASSFQGPPYGYTF
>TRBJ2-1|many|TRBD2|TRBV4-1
TGCGCCAGCAGCCCAAAAACCGGGACTAGTTCTGGTAATGAGCAGTTCTTC
CASSPKTGTSSGNEQFF
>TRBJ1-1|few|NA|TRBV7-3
TGTGCCAGCAGCCACATGGGGGGGGGAGAAGCTTTCTTT
CASSHMGGGEAFF
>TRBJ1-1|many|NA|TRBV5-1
TGCGCCAGCAGAAGGGGGAGAATGAACACTGAAGCTTTCTTT
CASRRGRMNTEAFF
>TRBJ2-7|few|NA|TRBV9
TGTGCCAGCAGCCCCTCGGGGCTACCAACCTACGAGCAGTACTTC
CASSPSGLPTYEQYF
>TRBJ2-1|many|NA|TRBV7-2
TGTGCCAGCAGGACAGGCCCTAACAATGAGCAGTTCTTC
CASRTGPNNEQFF
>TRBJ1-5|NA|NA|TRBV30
TGTGCCTGGAGTGAGGGTCGGCAGCCCCAGCATTTT
CAWSEGRQPQHF
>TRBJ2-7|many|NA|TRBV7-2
TGTGCCAGCAGCTTTTCGTCCAGAGCCTACGAGCAGTACTTC
CASSFSSRAYEQYF
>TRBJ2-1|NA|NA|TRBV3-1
TGTGCCAGCAGCCAAGTGCAGGACAGTACCTACAATGAGCAGTTCTTC
CASSQVQDSTYNEQFF
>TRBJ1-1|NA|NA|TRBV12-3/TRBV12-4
TGTGCCAGCAGTTTCTTCCTGGGGCAGGTGGCCACTGGAGCTTTCTTT
CASSFFLGQVATGAFF
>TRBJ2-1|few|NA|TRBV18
TGTGCCAGCTCAAGAGGGCCGGAAAAGCAGTTCTTC
CASSRGPEKQFF
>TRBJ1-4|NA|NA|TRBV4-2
TGTGCCAGCAGTCAAAGCGAAGCGAGGGATGAAAAACTGTTTTTT
CASSQSEARDEKLFF
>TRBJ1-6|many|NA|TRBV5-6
TGTGCCAGCAGCTCAAGCGGCAGGATTTCCTTCAGTTCACCCCTCCACTTT
CASSSSGRISFSSPLHF
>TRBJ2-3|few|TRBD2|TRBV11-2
TGTGCCAGCAGCTCCGCAGGTTGGGGGGGAGATACGCAGTATTTT
CASSSAGWGGDTQYF
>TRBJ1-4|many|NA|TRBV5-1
TGCGCCAGCAGTTGGGAACGATCTAGCCGAGTACTGTTTTTT
CASSWERSSRVLFF
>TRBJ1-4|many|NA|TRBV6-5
TGTGCCAGCAGTTACGGAGCAGGGCGGAATGAAAAACTGTTTTTT
CASSYGAGRNEKLFF
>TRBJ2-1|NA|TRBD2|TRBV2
TGTGCCAGCAGCCCCGGACTAGCGGGAGGGCAGAGTGAGCAGTTCTTC
CASSPGLAGGQSEQFF